These T cell receptor beta chains were read from a single sample in a study of identical twins. Using its own MiXCR run on the 5' RACE reads, TCRdb lists one record per CDR3 protein. This sample has 420,000 or so distinct CDR3 sequences, with less than 20% found just once. The specimen sequenced was naive T cells sorted from blood. The receptors were gathered from a man aged 50-60 years in good health. Both conserved end residues are part of each CDR3. The order of the fields is CDR3 DNA, CDR3 protein, clone size, J gene, D gene, V gene. A D gene is named only where the DNA matches it firmly. Where a row states a size, it is once, few, many or the class of an expanded clone; other rows omit it.

CDR3 DNA: TGCAGTGCTACGACAGGGGGCTATGGCTACACCTTC
CDR3 protein: CSATTGGYGYTF
clone size: NA
J gene: TRBJ1-2
D gene: TRBD1
V gene: TRBV20-1

CDR3 DNA: TGTGCCAGCAGCCGACTCGGCTACGAGCAGTACTTC
CDR3 protein: CASSRLGYEQYF
clone size: many
J gene: TRBJ2-7
D gene: NA
V gene: TRBV7-6

CDR3 DNA: TGTGCCAGCAGATCGACGAAGGGGCACAACAATGAGCAGTTCTTC
CDR3 protein: CASRSTKGHNNEQFF
clone size: many
J gene: TRBJ2-1
D gene: NA
V gene: TRBV6-2/TRBV6-3

CDR3 DNA: TGTGCCAGCAGCCTCCGGGACAGTCACTACGAGCAGTACTTC
CDR3 protein: CASSLRDSHYEQYF
clone size: NA
J gene: TRBJ2-7
D gene: TRBD1
V gene: TRBV5-6

CDR3 DNA: TGCAGCGTGGAAGGCAGGGCCAAAAACATTCAGTACTTC
CDR3 protein: CSVEGRAKNIQYF
clone size: few
J gene: TRBJ2-4
D gene: NA
V gene: TRBV29-1

CDR3 DNA: TGTGCCAGCAGCTTAGTTTCGGGACTAGCGGTAACCTACGAGCAGTACTTC
CDR3 protein: CASSLVSGLAVTYEQYF
clone size: few
J gene: TRBJ2-7
D gene: TRBD2
V gene: TRBV7-8

CDR3 DNA: TGTGCCATCAGTGAGTGGAGTTACGAGCAGTACTTC
CDR3 protein: CAISEWSYEQYF
clone size: few
J gene: TRBJ2-7
D gene: NA
V gene: TRBV10-3

CDR3 DNA: TGTGCCAGCGGGACAGCGAAAAACATTCAGTACTTC
CDR3 protein: CASGTAKNIQYF
clone size: few
J gene: TRBJ2-4
D gene: TRBD1
V gene: TRBV12-3/TRBV12-4

CDR3 DNA: TGCAGTGCTAGAGACTTCAGGACTCAGGGTTCGCACATTCAGTACTTC
CDR3 protein: CSARDFRTQGSHIQYF
clone size: few
J gene: TRBJ2-4
D gene: NA
V gene: TRBV20-1

CDR3 DNA: TGTGCCATCAGCTCGAACAGGGCTGGCTACACCTTC
CDR3 protein: CAISSNRAGYTF
clone size: few
J gene: TRBJ1-2
D gene: NA
V gene: TRBV10-3

CDR3 DNA: TGCAGTGCTGGGGACACCTCGAGCTCCTACAATGAGCAGTTCTTC
CDR3 protein: CSAGDTSSSYNEQFF
clone size: many
J gene: TRBJ2-1
D gene: NA
V gene: TRBV20-1

CDR3 DNA: TGTGCCAGCAGTCTATCTGGGGGTTGGAACGAGCAGTACTTC
CDR3 protein: CASSLSGGWNEQYF
clone size: NA
J gene: TRBJ2-7
D gene: NA
V gene: TRBV27

CDR3 DNA: TGCGCCAGCAGCTCCCGACAGGGCTTCACAGATACGCAGTATTTT
CDR3 protein: CASSSRQGFTDTQYF
clone size: many
J gene: TRBJ2-3
D gene: TRBD1
V gene: TRBV5-1

CDR3 DNA: TGCAGTGCTACCCGTTCCCAATCGGCCAAAAACATTCAGTACTTC
CDR3 protein: CSATRSQSAKNIQYF
clone size: NA
J gene: TRBJ2-4
D gene: NA
V gene: TRBV20-1

CDR3 DNA: TGTGCCAGCAGCTTAGTTTCGGGGTACAATGAGCAGTTCTTC
CDR3 protein: CASSLVSGYNEQFF
clone size: NA
J gene: TRBJ2-1
D gene: NA
V gene: TRBV7-8

CDR3 DNA: TGTGCCAGCAGTCCTTCCGGGGATGAGCAGTTCTTC
CDR3 protein: CASSPSGDEQFF
clone size: many
J gene: TRBJ2-1
D gene: NA
V gene: TRBV12-3/TRBV12-4

CDR3 DNA: TGTGCCAGCAGCTTAGTCTTAGCCAAAAACATTCAGTACTTC
CDR3 protein: CASSLVLAKNIQYF
clone size: NA
J gene: TRBJ2-4
D gene: NA
V gene: TRBV7-2

CDR3 DNA: TGTGCCAGCAGCTTACTTACATATGGGGGAGGCCTGGAGACCCAGTACTTC
CDR3 protein: CASSLLTYGGGLETQYF
clone size: NA
J gene: TRBJ2-5
D gene: NA
V gene: TRBV11-2

CDR3 DNA: TGTGCCAGCAGCCAAGATCCTGTCAGGGAGGGTGAAAAACTGTTTTTT
CDR3 protein: CASSQDPVREGEKLFF
clone size: few
J gene: TRBJ1-4
D gene: NA
V gene: TRBV4-2

CDR3 DNA: TGTGCCAGCAGCCAACCTGGACAGGGGTCTTTCTACGAGCAGTACTTC
CDR3 protein: CASSQPGQGSFYEQYF
clone size: few
J gene: TRBJ2-7
D gene: TRBD1
V gene: TRBV3-1

CDR3 DNA: TGTGCCAGCAGCCGACAGACCGGGAGCTCTGGGGCCAACGTCCTGACTTTC
CDR3 protein: CASSRQTGSSGANVLTF
clone size: NA
J gene: TRBJ2-6
D gene: NA
V gene: TRBV5-5

CDR3 DNA: TGTGCCAGCAGTCCCCGCGGGCTCACGAACACCGGGGAGCTGTTTTTT
CDR3 protein: CASSPRGLTNTGELFF
clone size: many
J gene: TRBJ2-2
D gene: NA
V gene: TRBV12-3/TRBV12-4

CDR3 DNA: TGTGCCAGCAGCTTAGGACAGGTCGACTCTGGAAACACCATATATTTT
CDR3 protein: CASSLGQVDSGNTIYF
clone size: NA
J gene: TRBJ1-3
D gene: NA
V gene: TRBV7-6

CDR3 DNA: TGCGCCAGCAGCCTCATGGGACAGGGGGCCTACGAGCAGTACTTC
CDR3 protein: CASSLMGQGAYEQYF
clone size: few
J gene: TRBJ2-7
D gene: TRBD1
V gene: TRBV5-1

CDR3 DNA: TGTGCCACCAGCAGAGCTCCCCTCTTGCCGAGAGGGCTTATAGAGACCCAGTACTTC
CDR3 protein: CATSRAPLLPRGLIETQYF
clone size: few
J gene: TRBJ2-5
D gene: NA
V gene: TRBV15

CDR3 DNA: TGTGCCAGCAGCCCTCGTCGGGGACTAGCGTCCCAAGAGACCCAGTACTTC
CDR3 protein: CASSPRRGLASQETQYF
clone size: NA
J gene: TRBJ2-5
D gene: TRBD2
V gene: TRBV7-6

CDR3 DNA: TGCGCCAGCAGCTTATCTCCTAGCAGCGAGCAGTACTTC
CDR3 protein: CASSLSPSSEQYF
clone size: NA
J gene: TRBJ2-7
D gene: NA
V gene: TRBV5-1

CDR3 DNA: TGTGCCACCAGCAGAGAGATAGGGGCAAACACCGGGGAGCTGTTTTTT
CDR3 protein: CATSREIGANTGELFF
clone size: NA
J gene: TRBJ2-2
D gene: NA
V gene: TRBV15

CDR3 DNA: TGTGCCAGTAGTATAGTAGAGCGGACGAACACCGGGGAGCTGTTTTTT
CDR3 protein: CASSIVERTNTGELFF
clone size: few
J gene: TRBJ2-2
D gene: NA
V gene: TRBV19

CDR3 DNA: TGTGCCAGCTCACCAGGAAAGGGAAGAGGTACCTACGAGCAGTACTTC
CDR3 protein: CASSPGKGRGTYEQYF
clone size: many
J gene: TRBJ2-7
D gene: NA
V gene: TRBV18

CDR3 DNA: TGTGCCAGCAGTGGCACCGGGGTGAGCAATCAGCCCCAGCATTTT
CDR3 protein: CASSGTGVSNQPQHF
clone size: NA
J gene: TRBJ1-5
D gene: NA
V gene: TRBV6-1

CDR3 DNA: TGCGCCAGCAGCTTGAACGCGGCGGGGGCCACCGGGGAGCTGTTTTTT
CDR3 protein: CASSLNAAGATGELFF
clone size: NA
J gene: TRBJ2-2
D gene: NA
V gene: TRBV5-1

CDR3 DNA: TGCAGTGCTATTGCAGGGGGAGTTGGATATGGCTACACCTTC
CDR3 protein: CSAIAGGVGYGYTF
clone size: NA
J gene: TRBJ1-2
D gene: TRBD1
V gene: TRBV20-1

CDR3 DNA: TGTGCCAGCAGCTTAGTAGGGGGGCTGCAGGCTAACTATGGCTACACCTTC
CDR3 protein: CASSLVGGLQANYGYTF
clone size: many
J gene: TRBJ1-2
D gene: NA
V gene: TRBV7-8

CDR3 DNA: TGCAGTGCTAGGAGTCAGAACACTGAAGCTTTCTTT
CDR3 protein: CSARSQNTEAFF
clone size: once
J gene: TRBJ1-1
D gene: NA
V gene: TRBV20-1

CDR3 DNA: TGTGCCAGCAGCGTAGGGTCTAGTAAGCACACCGGGGAGCTGTTTTTT
CDR3 protein: CASSVGSSKHTGELFF
clone size: once
J gene: TRBJ2-2
D gene: NA
V gene: TRBV9

CDR3 DNA: TGTGCCAGCAGGGTCCGGTTCCCATACAATCAGCCCCAGCATTTT
CDR3 protein: CASRVRFPYNQPQHF
clone size: few
J gene: TRBJ1-5
D gene: NA
V gene: TRBV6-2/TRBV6-3

CDR3 DNA: TGCAGTGCCTGGGCCTTCCCAAGGGGCTCTGAAGCTTTCTTT
CDR3 protein: CSAWAFPRGSEAFF
clone size: NA
J gene: TRBJ1-1
D gene: NA
V gene: TRBV20-1

CDR3 DNA: TGTGCCAGCAGCTTAGAAGGACTAGCGGGAGGGCCGGCTAGCGAGCAGTACTTC
CDR3 protein: CASSLEGLAGGPASEQYF
clone size: NA
J gene: TRBJ2-7
D gene: TRBD2
V gene: TRBV11-2

CDR3 DNA: TGTGCCAGCTCACCGGTGGCCACAGCGACCGGGGAGCTGTTTTTT
CDR3 protein: CASSPVATATGELFF
clone size: once
J gene: TRBJ2-2
D gene: NA
V gene: TRBV18

CDR3 DNA: TGTGCCAGCAGTGCCGGGACAGGGAATCAGCCCCAGCATTTT
CDR3 protein: CASSAGTGNQPQHF
clone size: many
J gene: TRBJ1-5
D gene: TRBD1
V gene: TRBV13

CDR3 DNA: TGCAGTGCTAGAGACGGGAGTGGTTACTACAATGAGCAGTTCTTC
CDR3 protein: CSARDGSGYYNEQFF
clone size: NA
J gene: TRBJ2-1
D gene: NA
V gene: TRBV20-1